The 12 T cell receptor beta chains listed next were all sequenced from one sample in a study of shared clonotypes between healthy human individuals. Profiling relied on immunoSEQ multiplex PCR, and the TCRdb table lists in-frame clones only, not all of them. The data show about 1 million clones, around 75% seen once. Sample: memory CD4+ T cells sorted from blood. Stated subset: CD45RA-negative fraction. Source of these receptors: a man aged 18 to 30 in good health.

This chain joins TRBV14 and TRBJ2-1; D remains ambiguous. The germline gives CDR1 SGHDN, CDR2 FVKESK. This CDR3 region has 16 residues. V was cut by 0 bases and J by 0 bases, with 9 bases left in between. CDR3: CASSQERLGSYNEQFF. CDR3 DNA sequence: TGTGCCAGCAGCCAAGAAAGACTGGGCTCCTACAATGAGCAGTTCTTC.

A word on this clone: At the DNA level, this CDR3 is encoded by other sequences in the same sample as well. The CDR3 reads CASSLAPGQAKQYF. As DNA, the CDR3 is TGTGCCAGCAGTTTAGCTCCGGGACAGGCAAAGCAGTACTTC. The chain combines TRBV27 with TRBJ2-7; TRBD1 aligns across 8 bases. V was pared by 2 bases and J by 8 bases, with 8 bases of the junction left unmatched. This CDR3 contains 14 residues. Germline V gene data show CDR1 as MNHEY and CDR2 as SMNVEV (reference sequence).

This chain uses TRBV23-1 with TRBJ1-1; tentative D call: TRBD1 (5 bases). TRBV23-1 is noted as an ORF with a role that remains uncertain. The length of the CDR3 is 15 residues. V lost 4 bases, J lost 5 bases, and 17 bases lay in between. The CDR3 bases are TGCGCCAGCAGTCGGCCGGACAAATTCGGGACTGAAGCTTTCTTT. This gives the protein CASSRPDKFGTEAFF.

The CDR3 reads CASSSGQRRPYEQYF. CDR3 in DNA: TGTGCCAGCAGTTCCGGACAGCGAAGACCCTACGAGCAGTACTTC. The chain carries TRBV28 and TRBJ2-7, with D possibly being TRBD1 (6 bases). Germline CDR1 and CDR2: MDHEN and SYDVKM. The V end lost 4 bases, the J end lost 2 bases, and 15 bases lay between the germline ends. The CDR3 covers 15 residues. The variable domain in full, with the rest retrieved from reference TRBV28 and TRBJ2-7, is DVKVTQSSRYLVKRTGEKVFLECVQDMDHENMFWYRQDPGLGLRLIYFSYDVKMKEKGDIPEGYSVSREKKERFSLILESASTNQTSMYLCASSSGQRRPYEQYFGPGTRLTVT.

J is TRBJ2-7 and V is TRBV30; D remains ambiguous. CDR1 is GTSNPN and CDR2 is SVGIG in the germline V gene (reference sequence). Trimming left V 3 bases short and J 3 bases short, with 12 bases between. CDR3 size: 13 residues. The CDR3 nucleotides read TGTGCCTGGAGAAAGGTCCTATTCTACGAGCAGTACTTC. Translating it yields CAWRKVLFYEQYF. The full variable domain, rest sourced from reference TRBV30 and TRBJ2-7, is SQTIHQWPATLVQPVGSPLSLECTVEGTSNPNLYWYRQAAGRGLQLLFYSVGIGQISSEVPQNLSASRPQDRQFILSSKKLLLSDSGFYLCAWRKVLFYEQYFGPGTRLTVT.

The chain recombines TRBV2 with TRBJ2-5; TRBD1 aligns across 9 bases. V lost 6 bases to trimming and J lost 4 bases; unmatched junction nucleotides: 6. Looked up from germline, CDR1 is SNHLY and CDR2 is FYNNEI. This CDR3 has 14 amino acids. The chain's CDR3 is CASRGTGRGETQYF. The CDR3 nucleotides read TGTGCCAGCAGAGGGACAGGGAGGGGAGAGACCCAGTACTTC.

This clone was seen only a few times. The chain links TRBV30 to TRBJ1-3, with D maybe TRBD1 (5 bases). The V and J ends lost 0 bases and 0 bases respectively, with 12 bases between them. CDR3 length: 16 amino acids. CDR1 is GTSNPN and CDR2 is SVGIG in the germline V gene (reference sequence). CDR3 region: CAWSVGDLSSGNTIYF. The CDR3 DNA is TGTGCCTGGAGTGTCGGGGACCTCAGCTCTGGAAACACCATATATTTT.

The gene calls are TRBV25-1 and TRBJ2-2; D is unclear. V lost 5 bases, J lost 0 bases, and 7 bases lay in between. CDR1 MGHDK and CDR2 SYGVNS come from the germline V gene. The CDR3 runs to 14 residues. The CDR3 loop reads CASSSLPNTGELFF. CDR3 DNA: TGTGCCAGCAGTTCTTTGCCGAACACCGGGGAGCTGTTTTTT.

Regarding this clone: Distinct nucleotide sequences in the sample also encode this CDR3. DNA of the CDR3: TGTGCCAGTAGTATTAGGGCAGATACGCAGTATTTT. Translated: CASSIRADTQYF. J is TRBJ2-3 and V is TRBV19; D uncertain. The CDR3 has 12 amino acids. V was shortened by 3 bases and J by 4 bases, with 5 bases between the two germline ends. The germline V gene encodes CDR1 LNHDA and CDR2 SQIVND (reference sequence).

Notes on this clone: This CDR3 is also generated by other DNA sequences in the sample. J is TRBJ2-3 and V is TRBV5-1, with 9 nucleotides matching TRBD1. Unmatched junction bases numbered 3, after V lost 4 bases and J lost 3 bases. The CDR3 extends over 14 amino acids. In germline, CDR1 is SGHRS, CDR2 YFSETQ. The CDR3 DNA is TGCGCCAGCAGCCCCGGACAGGGGACAGATACGCAGTATTTT. This gives the protein CASSPGQGTDTQYF.

This rearrangement joins TRBV6-1 to TRBJ2-7; 11 positions agree with TRBD2. V dropped 4 bases and J dropped 0; count of bases not matched to a gene: 8. CDR3 size: 17 residues. CDR1 MNHNS and CDR2 SASEGT come from the germline V gene. The CDR3 loop is CASSVGTSGTYSYEQYF. The CDR3 bases are TGTGCCAGCAGTGTTGGGACTAGCGGCACATACTCCTACGAGCAGTACTTC.

With regard to this clone: Within the sample, other DNA sequences also encode this same CDR3. This sequence joins TRBV5-1 and TRBJ2-3; D call uncertain. The germline V gene encodes CDR1 SGHRS and CDR2 YFSETQ. Deletions cut 3 bases from V and 0 bases from J, with 5 bases between. The CDR3 is 13 amino acids. CDR3 bases: TGCGCCAGCAGCTCGGCAAGCACAGATACGCAGTATTTT. Amino acid sequence: CASSSASTDTQYF.